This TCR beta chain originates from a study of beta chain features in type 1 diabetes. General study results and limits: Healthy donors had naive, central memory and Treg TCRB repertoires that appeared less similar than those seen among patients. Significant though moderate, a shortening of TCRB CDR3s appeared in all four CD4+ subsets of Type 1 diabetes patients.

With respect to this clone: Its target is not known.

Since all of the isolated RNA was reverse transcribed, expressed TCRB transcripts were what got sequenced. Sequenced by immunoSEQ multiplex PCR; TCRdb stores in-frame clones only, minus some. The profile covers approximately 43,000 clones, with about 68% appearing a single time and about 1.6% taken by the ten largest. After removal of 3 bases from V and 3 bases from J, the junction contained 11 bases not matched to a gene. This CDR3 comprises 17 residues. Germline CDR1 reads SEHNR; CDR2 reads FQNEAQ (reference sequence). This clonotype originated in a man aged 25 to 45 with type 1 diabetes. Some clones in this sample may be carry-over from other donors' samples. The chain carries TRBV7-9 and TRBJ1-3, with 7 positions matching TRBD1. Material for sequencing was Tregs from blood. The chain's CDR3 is CASSFRFTGASGNTIYF. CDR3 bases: TGTGCCAGCAGCTTCAGGTTTACAGGGGCAAGTGGAAACACCATATATTTT.